The 14 T cell receptor beta chains below were found in one sample sequenced in a study of post-analysis software for immune sequencing data. Study outcomes and limitations: Roughly five TRBV segments appeared more often in patients than in controls, and TRBV5-6, TRBV5-1 and TRBV20-1 were among these.

Their specific antigens are unknown. Each TCR beta cDNA library carried unique molecular identifiers. One entry per CDR3 protein results from TCRdb running MiXCR on the PCR reads. The sample lists 800,000 to 950,000 distinct CDR3 sequences, approximately 53% seen once, with under 6% in the top ten. Sequenced: blood. These receptors all come from a girl aged 10-17 years with multiple sclerosis.

The chain joins TRBV3-1 to TRBJ2-3; D ambiguous. There are 14 residues in the CDR3. V gave up 1 base and J gave up 0 bases, with 5 bases separating them. Germline V gene sequence: CDR1 LGHDT, CDR2 YNNKEL (reference sequence). CDR3 coding DNA: TGTGCCAGCAGCCAAGGGTCTAGCACAGATACGCAGTATTTT. Amino acids: CASSQGSSTDTQYF.

V is TRBV29-1 and J is TRBJ1-5; D perhaps matches TRBD1 (5 bases). Germline V gives CDR1 SQVTM, CDR2 ANQGSEA. The CDR3 has 13 residues. The V and J ends lost 6 bases and 1 base respectively, with 10 bases between them. For the CDR3, the DNA is TGCAGCGTCAGGGTGGGAAGCAATCAGCCCCAGCATTTT. Translation: CSVRVGSNQPQHF.

The chain carries TRBV6-5 and TRBJ2-5; D gene ambiguous. CDR1 is MNHEY, CDR2 SVGAGI, per germline. The CDR3 has 14 residues. Trimming removed 1 base from V and 11 bases from J, with 17 bases in between. CDR3 sequence reads: CASSYFRTSSEQYF. The CDR3, as DNA: TGTGCCAGCAGTTACTTCAGGACCAGCTCGGAGCAGTACTTC.

This clonotype has just a few counts. This chain connects TRBV6-2 or TRBV6-3 to TRBJ2-7; D possibly corresponds to TRBD1 (6 bases). V shed 0 bases and J shed 6 bases, with 15 bases lying between them. The CDR3 is 15 residues long. The germline CDR1 and CDR2 sequences are MNHEY and SVGEGT. The CDR3 region has the DNA TGTGCCAGCAGTTACTCGATACAGGGTTGCAGCGAGCAGTACTTC. Protein product: CASSYSIQGCSEQYF.

The J gene is TRBJ1-5, the V gene TRBV2; 11 bases map to TRBD1. V shed 6 bases, J shed 3 bases, and the junction held 4 bases outside the gene matches. The CDR3 loop spans 15 amino acids. CDR1 is SNHLY, CDR2 FYNNEI, per germline. CDR3 in amino acids: CASRWDRGNNQPQHF. The CDR3 bases are TGTGCCAGCAGATGGGACAGGGGGAACAATCAGCCCCAGCATTTT.

The V call is TRBV7-2, the J call TRBJ1-2, with 8 nucleotides matching TRBD1. CDR3 length equals 15 residues. Germline assignment: CDR1 SGHTA and CDR2 FQGNSA. V was clipped by 4 bases and J by 3 bases; unmatched bases: 7. The CDR3 bases are TGTGCCAGCAGCTCGAGACAGGGGATTGACTATGGCTACACCTTC. This codes for CASSSRQGIDYGYTF.

This rearrangement joins TRBV28 to TRBJ2-3, with 11 bases lining up with TRBD2. This CDR3 contains 16 residues. CDR1 and CDR2 (germline): MDHEN, SYDVKM. The trim removed 2 bases at V and 2 bases at J, leaving 3 bases unmatched. The CDR3 region is CASSLPLAGVTDTQYF. CDR3 DNA sequence: TGTGCCAGCAGTTTACCACTAGCGGGGGTCACAGATACGCAGTATTTT.

The chain has TRBV10-3 and TRBJ2-1, with D unresolved. Between the trimmed V and J ends, which lost 3 bases and 8 bases, there was a span of 8 bases. Germline CDR1 ENHRY, CDR2 SYGVKD. The CDR3 is 12 residues long. DNA of the CDR3: TGTGCCATCAGTGATAATAGGGATGAGCAGTTCTTC. It specifies CAISDNRDEQFF.

The chain links TRBV29-1 to TRBJ2-3, with D possibly TRBD1 on 7 matching bases. CDR3 length: 13 amino acids. Germline V gives CDR1 SQVTM, CDR2 ANQGSEA. Deletions cut 5 bases from V and 5 bases from J, with 14 bases between. In nucleotides, the CDR3 is TGCAGCGTTATACAGGGGACTCTAGATACGCAGTATTTT. Translated: CSVIQGTLDTQYF.

This chain links TRBV2 with TRBJ2-4, with 7 bases matching TRBD2. Germline V lookup: CDR1 SNHLY, CDR2 FYNNEI. The ends lost 8 bases at V and 1 base at J; junction bases unmatched: 5. The CDR3 spans 14 residues. For the CDR3, the DNA is TGTGCCAGCGGTTTGCGGGAGGCCAAAAACATTCAGTACTTC. Protein: CASGLREAKNIQYF.

The chain joins TRBV12-3 or TRBV12-4 to TRBJ1-1; weak D call: TRBD1 (6 bases). The CDR3 consists of 12 residues. Trimming took 5 bases from V and 4 from J, leaving 8 bases between them. The CDR3 region is CASSNRVTEAFF. The CDR3 coding sequence is TGTGCCAGCAGTAACAGGGTCACTGAAGCTTTCTTT.

The chain uses TRBV20-1 and TRBJ1-2, with D unclear. CDR3 length: 14 residues. CDR1 and CDR2 (germline): DFQATT, SNEGSKA (reference sequence). Trimming took 6 bases from V and 1 from J, leaving 15 bases between them. CDR3: CSAEKKQINYGYTF. In DNA, the CDR3 is TGCAGTGCCGAGAAAAAACAAATTAACTATGGCTACACCTTC.

The chain combines TRBV7-9 with TRBJ2-7; D gene uncertain. The CDR3 has 16 amino acids. V was pared by 1 base and J by 2 bases, with 15 bases between. Germline V lookup: CDR1 SEHNR, CDR2 FQNEAQ (reference sequence). CDR3 DNA sequence: TGTGCCAGCAGCTTAGTCCAGGATGGGGAAACCTACGAGCAGTACTTC. It yields the protein CASSLVQDGETYEQYF.

This clonotype was detected once. The V gene is TRBV7-8, the J gene TRBJ2-5; 11 bases are a match to TRBD2. TRBJ2-7 explains the end of the DNA better; the J call may be wrong. Germline CDR1 SGHVS, CDR2 FQNEAQ. The CDR3 is 16 amino acids. CDR3 amino acids: CASSEILAGVPYEQYF. CDR3 DNA sequence: TGTGCCAGCAGCGAAATACTAGCGGGAGTTCCCTACGAGCAGTACTTC.